Each of the 26 T cell receptor beta chains below was sequenced from the same sample in a study of blood T cell repertoires in COVID-19. Method: immunoSEQ multiplex PCR; TCRdb's copy keeps in-frame clones and lacks some. The repertoire holds 200,000 to 300,000 clones, with over 70% as singletons. The sample taken for sequencing was peripheral blood. The receptors come from a human donor in a cohort sampled during active COVID-19.

The rearrangement links TRBV28 to TRBJ1-2, with 7 bases that match TRBD1. Germline CDR1 MDHEN, CDR2 SYDVKM. CDR3 length: 15 residues. V shed 4 bases, J shed 7 bases, and the junction held 12 bases outside the gene matches. The CDR3 region is CASSSPSTGVGGYTF. CDR3 in DNA: TGTGCCAGCAGTTCCCCCTCCACAGGGGTCGGTGGCTACACCTTC.

A few counts support this clone. The chain uses TRBV3-1 (or the pseudogene TRBV3-2) and TRBJ1-2, with D possibly matching TRBD1 (5 bases). V shed 1 base and J shed 4 bases, with 7 bases lying between them. CDR1 and CDR2 (germline): LGHDT, YNNKEL (reference sequence). This CDR3 has 13 amino acids. CDR3 loop: CASSQGGVYGYTF. The CDR3 bases are TGTGCCAGCAGCCAAGGGGGGGTCTATGGCTACACCTTC.

V and J are TRBV5-4 and TRBJ1-2; 9 bases map to TRBD1. This CDR3 comprises 15 residues. With 4 bases clipped from V and 11 bases from J, the junction kept 15 bases outside the gene matches. Germline loops: CDR1 SGHNT, CDR2 YYREEE (reference sequence). In DNA, the CDR3 is TGTGCCAGCAGCCACTCATTAAGGGACAGGGTAGAATACACCTTC. Amino acid sequence: CASSHSLRDRVEYTF.

The chain uses TRBV5-1 and TRBJ1-2; TRBD1 is a possible D gene (6 bases). The CDR3 has 13 residues. Germline values: CDR1 SGHRS, CDR2 YFSETQ. The V end lost 3 bases, the J end lost 4 bases, and 10 bases lay between the germline ends. This CDR3 reads CASSSTQGYGYTF. CDR3 bases: TGCGCCAGCAGCTCGACACAGGGCTATGGCTACACCTTC.

The chain is built from TRBV5-1 and TRBJ2-1; TRBD2 matches at 9 bases. Unmatched junction bases numbered 10, after V lost 4 bases and J lost 5 bases. In germline, CDR1 is SGHRS, CDR2 YFSETQ. This CDR3 has 16 residues. The CDR3 loop is CASSPSGAGGDNEQFF. CDR3 bases: TGCGCCAGCAGCCCGTCAGGGGCGGGAGGGGACAATGAGCAGTTCTTC.

The V call is TRBV5-1, the J call TRBJ2-7; D may be TRBD1 (6 bases). Germline lookup yields CDR1 SGHRS and CDR2 YFSETQ. Trimming stripped 2 bases from V and 3 bases from J, with 9 bases between. The CDR3 spans 13 residues. CDR3 DNA sequence: TGCGCCAGCAGCTTTGGACAGTTCTACGAGCAGTACTTC. The encoded protein is CASSFGQFYEQYF.

The chain combines TRBV4-1 with TRBJ2-1; D is possibly TRBD2 (6 bases). The CDR3 has 15 residues. V lost 4 bases, J lost 0 bases, and 10 bases lay in between. The V gene's germline CDR1 is MGHRA and CDR2 YSYEKL. Written as DNA, the CDR3 is TGCGCCAGCAGCCCCCTCGGGAGCTCCTACAATGAGCAGTTCTTC. The encoded protein is CASSPLGSSYNEQFF.

Turning to this clone: Other DNA variants within this sample encode the same CDR3. This chain connects TRBV7-2 to TRBJ2-3; 8 positions agree with TRBD2. Germline V gene data show CDR1 as SGHTA and CDR2 as FQGNSA. CDR3 size: 15 residues. V lost 8 bases to trimming and J lost 3 bases; unmatched junction nucleotides: 10. CDR3 sequence (DNA): TGTGCCAGCCGTGATAGCGGGGCAGGGACAGATACGCAGTATTTT. Translation gives CASRDSGAGTDTQYF.

The gene calls are TRBV5-6 and TRBJ2-5, with TRBD1 matching 9 bases. V dropped 0 bases and J dropped 5; count of bases not matched to a gene: 8. The CDR3 has 16 residues. Germline loops: CDR1 SGHDT, CDR2 YYEEEE. CDR3 DNA: TGTGCCAGCAGCTTGGTCAGGACAGGGGTTTGGGAGACCCAGTACTTC. This sequence encodes CASSLVRTGVWETQYF.

The V and J genes are TRBV4-2 and TRBJ1-5, with no clear D. The CDR3 sequence is 13 residues long. The germline V and J ends were trimmed by 3 bases and 4 bases, with 7 bases remaining between them. The germline V gene has CDR1 LGHNA and CDR2 YNFKEQ. The CDR3 here is CASSQFLNQPQHF. The CDR3 DNA reads TGTGCCAGCAGCCAGTTCCTTAATCAGCCCCAGCATTTT.

This chain uses TRBV7-2 with TRBJ2-7, with TRBD1 as a possible D gene (6 bases). Germline V gene sequence: CDR1 SGHTA, CDR2 FQGNSA. V lost 2 bases and J 2 bases, leaving 22 bases between the germline ends. The CDR3 sequence is 18 residues long. The CDR3 region has the DNA TGTGCCAGCAGCTTATACGGCTTCGGGACAAATTCCCCCTACGAGCAGTACTTC. Residues: CASSLYGFGTNSPYEQYF.

Comments on this clone: Within the sample, other DNA sequences also encode this same CDR3. The chain carries TRBV28 and TRBJ2-7; 9 bases fit TRBD1. V shed 5 bases and J 0 bases; nucleotides not matched to a gene: 2. CDR1 MDHEN and CDR2 SYDVKM come from the germline V gene. The length of the CDR3 is 14 residues. The CDR3 sequence: CASSRDRVSYEQYF. The CDR3 DNA is TGTGCCAGCAGTCGGGACAGGGTCTCCTACGAGCAGTACTTC.

The V and J genes are TRBV5-4 and TRBJ2-1; 7 nucleotides align to TRBD1. Germline V lookup: CDR1 SGHNT, CDR2 YYREEE (reference sequence). V lost 0 bases, J lost 8 bases, and 5 bases stayed unmatched. CDR3 length equals 14 residues. The CDR3: CASSLGRGYDEQFF. Written as DNA, the CDR3 is TGTGCCAGCAGCTTGGGCAGGGGGTATGATGAGCAGTTCTTC.

The chain is built from TRBV18 and TRBJ1-6; TRBD1 matches at 7 bases. V was clipped by 6 bases and J by 9 bases; unmatched bases: 8. CDR1 is KGHSH and CDR2 is LQKENI in the germline V gene. The CDR3 extends over 14 amino acids. The CDR3: CASSPTGFRSPLHF. Written as DNA, the CDR3 is TGTGCCAGCTCTCCGACAGGGTTTCGTTCACCCCTCCACTTT.

This clone was seen only once. V is TRBV29-1 and J is TRBJ1-5; D unresolved. CDR3 length equals 13 residues. Trimming removed 1 base at V and 3 bases at J, with 7 bases between. The germline V gene has CDR1 SQVTM and CDR2 ANQGSEA. CDR3 protein: CSVEVSSNQPQHF. CDR3 DNA: TGCAGCGTTGAAGTAAGCTCCAATCAGCCCCAGCATTTT.

The chain uses TRBV15 and TRBJ2-1; 9 bases map to TRBD2. Germline V gene sequence: CDR1 LNHNV, CDR2 YYDKDF (reference sequence). V shed 3 bases, J shed 4 bases, and the junction held 7 bases outside the gene matches. The length of the CDR3 is 16 residues. The DNA of the CDR3 is TGTGCCACCAGCAGCGAAAGCGGGGGGCTTTACAATGAGCAGTTCTTC. Its protein product is CATSSESGGLYNEQFF.

The J gene is TRBJ2-3, the V gene TRBV3-1 (or the pseudogene TRBV3-2); D perhaps matches TRBD2 (6 bases). Germline V gene sequence: CDR1 LGHDT, CDR2 YNNKEL (reference sequence). This CDR3 region has 15 residues. Trimming took off 0 bases at V and 3 bases at J, with 10 bases between the two ends. CDR3: CASSQDWGETDTQYF. CDR3 nucleotide sequence: TGTGCCAGCAGCCAAGACTGGGGGGAGACAGATACGCAGTATTTT.

V gene TRBV6-5 combines with J gene TRBJ1-5; D may be TRBD1 (6 bases). The CDR3 consists of 15 residues. Germline V gene data show CDR1 as MNHEY and CDR2 as SVGAGI. Trimming left V 8 bases short and J 6 bases short, with 20 bases between. The CDR3 sequence: CASDFNRGIGQPQHF. The DNA for the CDR3 is TGTGCCAGCGACTTCAATAGGGGGATCGGTCAGCCCCAGCATTTT.

V and J are TRBV11-2 and TRBJ2-2; D is unresolved. The CDR3 extends over 14 amino acids. Trimming pared 7 bases from V and 4 bases from J, leaving 13 bases between. Germline values: CDR1 SGHAT, CDR2 FQNNGV. The CDR3 DNA reads TGTGCCAGCAAGGCGCGAGACATCACCGGGGAGCTGTTTTTT. It specifies CASKARDITGELFF.

Note on this clone: The same CDR3 can be traced to other DNA sequences in this sample. This rearrangement joins TRBV4-1 to TRBJ2-3, with 7 bases identical to TRBD1. Germline trimming cut 2 bases from V and 1 base from J; bases unmatched to any gene: 3. In germline, CDR1 is MGHRA, CDR2 YSYEKL. CDR3 length: 15 residues. The DNA for the CDR3 is TGCGCCAGCAGCCAACCAGACAGGGGCACAGATACGCAGTATTTT. Residues: CASSQPDRGTDTQYF.

The V and J genes are TRBV27 and TRBJ2-2, with 14 bases fitting TRBD2. With V trimmed by 3 bases and J by 4 bases, 10 bases remained unmatched. Germline CDR1 is MNHEY and CDR2 is SMNVEV (reference sequence). This CDR3 is built from 19 residues. CDR3 sequence reads: CASSLTRLAGGPGTGELFF. The CDR3 DNA reads TGTGCCAGCAGTTTGACCCGACTAGCGGGAGGGCCGGGCACCGGGGAGCTGTTTTTT.

This chain connects TRBV2 to TRBJ2-5; 13 bases match TRBD2. CDR3 length equals 17 residues. Trimming at V came to 7 bases and at J to 4 bases, leaving 12 bases not matched to a gene. Germline CDR1 reads SNHLY; CDR2 reads FYNNEI. The CDR3 DNA reads as TGTGCCAGCATTCGGGAACTAGCGGGAGGGTTTGGAGAGACCCAGTACTTC. It translates to CASIRELAGGFGETQYF.

This clone was seen many times. The chain combines TRBV4-3 with TRBJ1-2; 8 bases are shared with TRBD1. Germline values: CDR1 LGHNA, CDR2 YSLEER. V lost 2 bases and J lost 7; bases outside the gene matches: 6. The CDR3 spans 14 residues. The CDR3, as DNA: TGCGCCAGCAGCCAACTCCAGGGGGCTGGTGGCTACACCTTC. This codes for CASSQLQGAGGYTF.

This rearrangement joins TRBV2 to TRBJ2-2, with 9 bases that match TRBD1. V trimming: 5 bases; J trimming: 6 bases; junction bases outside the gene matches: 4. In germline, CDR1 is SNHLY, CDR2 FYNNEI. The CDR3 has 14 residues. CDR3 amino acids: CASSRTGVPGELFF. The CDR3 bases are TGTGCCAGCAGTCGGACAGGGGTACCCGGGGAGCTGTTTTTT.

This chain connects TRBV18 to TRBJ2-7, with TRBD1 identical over 10 bases. Trimming at V came to 3 bases and at J to 4 bases, leaving 6 bases not matched to a gene. Per the germline V gene, CDR1 is KGHSH and CDR2 is LQKENI. The CDR3 runs 15 residues. CDR3 nucleotides: TGTGCCAGCTCACCTTTGGACAGGGGGGGATACGAGCAGTACTTC. This translates into CASSPLDRGGYEQYF.

J is TRBJ2-4 and V is TRBV19, with TRBD2 identical over 12 bases. V lost 2 bases to trimming and J lost 1 base; unmatched junction nucleotides: 12. The CDR3 consists of 20 residues. Germline V gene lookup returns CDR1 LNHDA and CDR2 SQIVND (reference sequence). Here the CDR3 DNA reads TGTGCCAGTAGTATACTATGGGCTAGCGGGGGGGTTGTCGCCAAAAACATTCAGTACTTC. Its protein is CASSILWASGGVVAKNIQYF.